The 8 T cell receptor beta chains below were found in one sample sequenced in a study of blood T cell repertoires in COVID-19. Assay used: immunoSEQ multiplex PCR; TCRdb lists only in-frame clones, some missing. The sample gives under 250,000 clones, about 86% of which show up once; approximately 1.3% is in the top ten. Sequences were obtained from PBMCs or T cells enriched from blood (not recorded which). Receptor source: a woman aged 40 to 55 with acute COVID-19.

This rearrangement joins TRBV9 to TRBJ1-2; D is unresolved. The germline CDR1 and CDR2 sequences are SGDLS and YYNGEE. Between the trimmed V and J ends, which lost 2 bases and 0 bases, there was a span of 8 bases. The CDR3 runs to 14 residues. In nucleotides, the CDR3 is TGTGCCAGCAGCGTTTTAGACACTAACTATGGCTACACCTTC. Protein sequence: CASSVLDTNYGYTF.

The rearrangement links TRBV18 to TRBJ1-1; 7 bases map to TRBD1. V lost 5 bases and J lost 0; bases outside the gene matches: 9. CDR1 is KGHSH and CDR2 is LQKENI in the germline V gene. This CDR3 contains 16 residues. The CDR3 coding sequence is TGTGCCAGCTCAGTTTATGCACAGGGGTTGAACACTGAAGCTTTCTTT. The encoded protein is CASSVYAQGLNTEAFF.

The rearrangement uses TRBV6-5 and TRBJ2-3; 7 nucleotides align to TRBD2. The CDR3 contains 15 residues. Germline V CDR1 and CDR2: MNHEY, SVGAGI. V lost 6 bases and J lost 3; bases outside the gene matches: 9. The DNA of the CDR3 is TGTGCCAGCAGCGCATCGGGAGGCGAGACAGATACGCAGTATTTT. Translation gives CASSASGGETDTQYF.

The chain employs TRBV20-1 and TRBJ1-1; D unresolved. Germline loops: CDR1 DFQATT, CDR2 SNEGSKA (reference sequence). This CDR3 has 11 amino acids. CDR3 DNA sequence: TGCTCCGGGGATTTGAACACTGAAGCTTTCTTT. Protein sequence: CSGDLNTEAFF.

This clone was seen only a few times. The genes are TRBV19 and TRBJ1-5, with TRBD1 identical over 9 bases. This CDR3 is 17 amino acids long. The V gene end was trimmed by 4 bases and the J gene end by 1 base; junction bases not matched to a gene: 8. CDR1 LNHDA and CDR2 SQIVND come from the germline V gene (reference sequence). The CDR3 protein is CASSTNTGGESNQPQHF. CDR3 coding DNA: TGTGCCAGTAGTACTAATACAGGGGGCGAAAGCAATCAGCCCCAGCATTTT. The full variable domain, rest sourced from reference TRBV19 and TRBJ1-5, is DGGITQSPKYLFRKEGQNVTLSCEQNLNHDAMYWYRQDPGQGLRLIYYSQIVNDFQKGDIAEGYSVSREKKESFPLTVTSAQKNPTAFYLCASSTNTGGESNQPQHFGDGTRLSIL.

This chain uses TRBV6-5 with TRBJ1-1, with TRBD1 matching over 7 bases. CDR1 is MNHEY and CDR2 is SVGAGI in the germline V gene. This CDR3 region has 15 residues. Trimming took 6 bases from V and 4 from J; bases not matched to a gene: 11. CDR3 in DNA: TGTGCCAGCAGCGCGGTTGCGGGACAGACCACTGAAGCTTTCTTT. Its protein is CASSAVAGQTTEAFF.

The rearrangement uses TRBV20-1 and TRBJ2-3, with unresolved D. The CDR3 consists of 11 residues. Germline V CDR1 and CDR2: DFQATT, SNEGSKA (reference sequence). The CDR3, as DNA: TGCAGGGCTGGAGAGTCGGATACGCAGTATTTT. Its protein product is CRAGESDTQYF.

This clone was observed a few times. The J gene is TRBJ1-2, the V gene TRBV15; 8 bases agree with TRBD1. The germline CDR1 and CDR2 sequences are LNHNV and YYDKDF (reference sequence). The CDR3 runs to 16 residues. The trim removed 1 base at V and 4 bases at J, leaving 8 bases unmatched. CDR3 amino acids: CATSRAIGQGGYGYTF. CDR3 in DNA: TGTGCCACCAGCAGAGCGATTGGACAGGGAGGCTATGGCTACACCTTC.